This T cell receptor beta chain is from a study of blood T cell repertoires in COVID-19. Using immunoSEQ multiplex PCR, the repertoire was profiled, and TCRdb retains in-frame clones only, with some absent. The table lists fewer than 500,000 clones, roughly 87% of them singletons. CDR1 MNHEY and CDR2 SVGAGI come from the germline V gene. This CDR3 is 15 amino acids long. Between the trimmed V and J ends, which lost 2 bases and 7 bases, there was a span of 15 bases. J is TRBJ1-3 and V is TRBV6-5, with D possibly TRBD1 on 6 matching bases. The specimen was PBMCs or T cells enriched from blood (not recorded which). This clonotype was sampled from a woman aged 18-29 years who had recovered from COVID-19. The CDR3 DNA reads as TGTGCCAGCAGTTACGGAGGCAGGGGTGAGAACACCATATATTTT. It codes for CASSYGGRGENTIYF.